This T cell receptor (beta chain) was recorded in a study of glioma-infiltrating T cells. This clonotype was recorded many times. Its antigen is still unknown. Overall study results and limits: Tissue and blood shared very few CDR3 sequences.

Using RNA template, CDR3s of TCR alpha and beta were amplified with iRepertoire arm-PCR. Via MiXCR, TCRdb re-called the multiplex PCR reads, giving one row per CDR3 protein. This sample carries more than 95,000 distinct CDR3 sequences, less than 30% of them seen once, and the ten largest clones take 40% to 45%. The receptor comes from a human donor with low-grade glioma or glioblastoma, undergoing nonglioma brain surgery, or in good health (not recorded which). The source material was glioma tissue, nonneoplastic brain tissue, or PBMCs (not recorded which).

This chain's CDR3 is CSATRGVRRAFF. DNA of the CDR3: TGCAGTGCTACCCGAGGGGTTAGGAGAGCTTTCTTT. This chain connects TRBV20-1 to TRBJ1-1, with D possibly matching TRBD1 (5 bases). This CDR3 is built from 12 residues. Germline V gene data show CDR1 as DFQATT and CDR2 as SNEGSKA (reference sequence). V was shortened by 4 bases and J by 10 bases, with 16 bases between the two germline ends.